These T cell receptor beta chains were read from a single sample in a study of vaccination and CD4 T cells after COVID-19. Their antigens remain unidentified. TCRdb analysed the PCR reads with MiXCR anew, one entry per CDR3 protein. The sample consists of roughly 15,000 distinct CDR3 sequences, around 48% of them appearing once. The material sequenced was CD4+ T cells from blood, cultured in vitro, taken about 7 months after SARS-CoV-2 vaccination. The source of these receptors is a human donor who had recovered from COVID-19. Each CDR3 is given with its conserved first and last residue. A D gene is named only where the DNA matches it firmly. Clone size appears in some rows only: once, few, many, or a class for an expanded clone.

CSAYTSGTQNTEAFF	TGCAGTGCTTATACCTCCGGGACACAGAACACTGAAGCTTTCTTT	.	TRBV20-1	TRBJ1-1	.
CATRTENYGYTF	TGTGCCACCCGGACAGAAAACTATGGCTACACCTTC	.	TRBV6-1	TRBJ1-2	.
CASSLDFGDGYTF	TGTGCCAGCAGCTTAGACTTTGGCGATGGCTACACCTTC	.	TRBV7-3	TRBJ1-2	.
CASSLNRGPTDTQYF	TGTGCCAGCAGCCTCAACAGGGGCCCCACAGATACGCAGTATTTT	TRBD1	TRBV6-1	TRBJ2-3	few
CASSYSTLGGNTGELFF	TGTGCCAGCAGTTACTCGACCTTGGGCGGGAACACCGGGGAGCTGTTTTTT	.	TRBV6-2/TRBV6-3	TRBJ2-2	.
CATSRDAQGKTQYF	TGTGCCACCAGCAGAGATGCCCAGGGAAAGACCCAGTACTTC	.	TRBV15	TRBJ2-5	few
CSARSTRDDQETQYF	TGCAGTGCTAGGTCGACCCGGGACGACCAAGAGACCCAGTACTTC	.	TRBV20-1	TRBJ2-5	medium-sized
CASSKEVREGDGRTQYF	TGTGCCAGCAGCAAAGAGGTCAGGGAGGGGGATGGTAGGACCCAGTACTTC	.	TRBV21-1	TRBJ2-5	.
CASSLLAGHFRETQYF	TGTGCCAGCAGCTTACTAGCGGGACACTTTCGGGAGACCCAGTACTTC	TRBD2	TRBV5-6	TRBJ2-5	.
CASSLYNAGATYEQYF	TGTGCCAGCAGCTTATACAATGCGGGAGCGACCTACGAGCAGTACTTC	TRBD2	TRBV7-2	TRBJ2-7	.